Here is one TCR beta chain with its context. This sample was taken from a study of OX40 agonist ivuxolimab in advanced cancers. V lost 2 bases, J lost 4 bases, and 23 bases lay in between. The CDR3 is made up of 17 amino acids. Germline-derived CDR1 and CDR2 are GTSNPN and SVGIG (reference sequence). The data were produced by immunoSEQ multiplex PCR, yet TCRdb's version contains in-frame clones alone and is incomplete. This table has approximately 70,000 clones, under 95% appearing once. The TCR originated in an adult with an advanced solid tumor such as melanoma, head and neck, liver or kidney cancer. This sequence joins TRBV30 and TRBJ1-2, with D uncertain. The input for sequencing was CD4+ or CD8+ T cells sorted from blood, taken in a trial of the OX40 agonist ivuxolimab. CDR3 residues: CAWSIGVTTILGYGYTF. CDR3 DNA: TGTGCCTGGAGTATAGGAGTGACGACTATTTTGGGCTATGGCTACACCTTC.